This T cell receptor (beta chain) was documented in a study of shared clonotypes between healthy human individuals (dated by TCRdb to about 2020). With respect to the entire study: Three men and a couple of women, aged 18 to 49 years, made up the cohort. Each donor's leukapheresis produced roughly between roughly 0.85 and 10 billion PBMCs. For each donor, three plates each were used for CD4 naive and CD4 memory, two plates were used for CD8 naive, and one plate was used for CD8 memory. Libraries were prepared and TCR repertoires were sequenced by different laboratories using diverse techniques, in order to increase sequencing depth and limit assay-specific biases. To estimate repertoire size and how much clonotype sharing occurs between individuals, the study deeply sequenced the blood TCR repertoires of about five healthy adults. What the study reported, not specific to this receptor: Larger estimated clonotype richness was generally found for naive subsets than for memory subsets. The small number of donors limited the genetic and exposure-history diversity represented. Based on pairwise subsampling, the degree of clonotype sharing among donors was expected to be affected by sequencing depth. Sharing across a few donors was observed for about 4.8% of naive CD4, over 3% of naive CD8, 2.3% of memory CD4, and around 0.4% of memory CD8 clonotypes. Compared with non-shared clonotypes, the clonotypes found in all four sorted-subset donors had higher generation probabilities. Only blood was sampled, and tissue TCR repertoires likely differ from those in blood. Even with the large sequencing depth, rarefaction of the sorted-subset datasets indicated that sequencing was incomplete.

TCR CDR3 regions were amplified from genomic DNA by multiplex PCR using the deep immunoSEQ assay. Genomic DNA extracted from each cell subset was distributed evenly over all wells of several immunoSEQ 96-well plates, and each plate served as one replicate. For sorted subsets, each replicate PCR was loaded with 200 ng genomic DNA, equivalent to about 30,000 T cell genomes. The purified libraries were quantified using a Qubit 3.0 fluorometer, sized with a Bioanalyzer 2100, and then quantified again using the KAPA Library Quantification kit. Each immunoSEQ 96-well plate was sequenced on its own single-read 150-cycle Illumina NextSeq 550 flow cell. On the authors' methods: Because only junctional sequences without quality scores were contained in the immunoSEQ output, filtering matching that applied to full-length reads could not be performed. To assign V/J genes and CDR3, sequences were annotated using PyIR, a Python wrapper for IgBLAST v1.9, with IMGT germline references. Reads were filtered out if the reads had weak V/J assignments (E-value above 1e-6), no CDR3, stop codons, out-of-frame junctions, or ambiguous translated residues. V3J clonotypes were defined by identical inferred V gene, J gene, and CDR3 amino acid sequence. Percentage overlap between repertoires was computed as shared unique clonotypes divided by the size of the smaller repertoire. Richness of each repertoire was evaluated using RTK rarefaction, the Chao1 estimator, and Recon v2.1 estimates of unobserved clonotypes. Generation probabilities were computed with OLGA for all TCRbeta clonotypes obtained by the gDNA method from a handful of donors. The table comes from immuneACCESS by way of TCRdb, which keeps in-frame sequences with V and J called. Part of the clones is missing from these tables; in studies checked, under half for an unresolved V gene and the rest for unknown reasons. For V, J and clone size, that table is used; D and trimming come from the DNA. The sample table shows hundreds of thousands of clones, and about 96% are seen once. The top ten clonotypes cover roughly 0.1% of the sample.

In the case of this clone: The target of this receptor is not known. Per-base quality was not reported, and no clone a single base away is much larger than it.

CD8 naive samples were CD45RO-negative cells positively selected for CCR7, giving a CD45RA+CCR7+ population that excluded TemRA cells. The donors were healthy, HIV-negative adults who had no recently reported acute infections or vaccinations. Every donor was a Caucasian adult living in Nashville, Tennessee, USA. Blood was collected by leukapheresis, and PBMCs were isolated by Ficoll-Histopaque density gradient centrifugation and then cryopreserved in liquid nitrogen vapor phase. Analytical flow cytometry was used to check the purity and quantity of each magnetically sorted T cell population. Each sorted fraction had its genomic DNA isolated and then quantified by UV absorbance on a Nanodrop 2000c. The sequence was collected from a woman aged 25 to 39 in good health. The sequenced material came from naive CD8+ T cells sorted from blood. The cell subset or site tag for this specimen amounts to: CD45RA+CCR7+.

The DNA sequence is given as TGTGCCAGCAGAACAGGGGGCGGGGGTCAGCCCCAGCATTTT. Its amino acids are CASRTGGGGQPQHF. The chain is encoded by TRBV2 joined to TRBJ1-5; 9 middle bases align to TRBD1. The V end gives up 6 bases and the J end 6 bases, leaving 6 bases in the junction not matched to a gene. CDR1 SNHLY and CDR2 FYNNEI were looked up in the germline V gene. The CDR3 contains 14 residues, cysteine and phenylalanine counted. Only CDR3 DNA is held: 42 bases, read in frame from base 1. The CDR3, completed at both ends by the reference TRBV2 and TRBJ1-5 genes, gives the full variable domain EPEVTQTPSHQVTQMGQEVILRCVPISNHLYFYWYRQILGQKVEFLVSFYNNEISEKSEIFDDQFSVERPDGSNFTLKIRSTKLEDSAMYFCASRTGGGGQPQHFGDGTRLSIL.